This T cell receptor beta chain is drawn from a study of blood T cell repertoires in COVID-19. Study-wide context: Samples representing acute and convalescent COVID-19 were sourced from the United States, Italy and Spain. Sources were T cells, B-cell-depleted T cells, or PBMCs; the material itself was cDNA or gDNA.

Source study methods: The authors estimated nucleated cell counts from reference gene primer amplification. The data were produced by immunoSEQ multiplex PCR, yet TCRdb's version contains in-frame clones alone and is incomplete. V, J and clone size were drawn from that table, and D and trimming were deduced from the DNA. The repertoire holds about 170,000 clones, with 85% to 90% as singletons. Comments on this clone: The same CDR3 also results from other DNA sequences found in this sample.

During active infection, Seattle patients enrolled and were then monitored through disease. Sequencing input: peripheral blood. The origin of this receptor is an older woman with COVID-19, enrolled during active disease.

This chain's CDR3 is CASSRDRVYEQYF. The CDR3 DNA reads TGTGCCAGCAGCCGAGACAGGGTCTACGAGCAGTACTTC. This chain joins TRBV7-2 and TRBJ2-7, with TRBD1 matching over 7 bases. V lost 5 bases to trimming and J lost 3 bases; unmatched junction nucleotides: 4. Germline CDR1 is SGHTA and CDR2 is FQGNSA. This CDR3 is built from 13 residues.